A single sample is the source of the 12 T cell receptor beta chains below, sequenced in a study of T cell responses to AZD1222 COVID-19 vaccine. Assay used: immunoSEQ multiplex PCR; TCRdb lists only in-frame clones, some missing. The sample lists 90,000 to 150,000 clones; around 89% were seen once. The sequences come from peripheral blood, collected on day 0 of AZD1222 vaccination. Receptors originate from an adult in good health.

J is TRBJ2-5 and V is TRBV19; TRBD2 aligns across 13 bases. Germline assignment: CDR1 LNHDA and CDR2 SQIVND (reference sequence). The length of the CDR3 is 16 residues. V dropped 3 bases and J dropped 5; count of bases not matched to a gene: 6. CDR3 amino acids: CASSIRTSGGGETQYF. In DNA, the CDR3 is TGTGCCAGTAGTATTCGGACTAGCGGGGGAGGGGAGACCCAGTACTTC.

The J gene is TRBJ2-1, the V gene TRBV4-3, with 11 bases aligning to TRBD2. Unmatched junction bases numbered 5, after V lost 0 bases and J lost 7 bases. Germline CDR1 and CDR2: LGHNA and YSLEER. CDR3 size: 16 residues. For the CDR3, the DNA is TGCGCCAGCAGCCAAGATCTAGCGGGGGGCCGGAATGAGCAGTTCTTC. Amino acid sequence: CASSQDLAGGRNEQFF.

The rearrangement links TRBV4-2 to TRBJ1-1; a weak D match, TRBD1 (6 bases). Between the trimmed V and J ends, which lost 6 bases and 4 bases, there was a span of 9 bases. Germline-derived CDR1 and CDR2 are LGHNA and YNFKEQ. The CDR3 runs to 12 residues. The CDR3 nucleotides are TGTGCCAGCAGTTGGGGGCTCACTGAAGCTTTCTTT. It codes for CASSWGLTEAFF.

This chain's CDR3 is CASSKGGRLAGFYETQYF. DNA of the CDR3: TGTGCCAGCAGCAAAGGAGGTAGGCTAGCGGGGTTCTATGAGACCCAGTACTTC. The chain joins TRBV21-1 to TRBJ2-5; no check of the table's D call, TRBD2, against the DNA was made. TRBV21-1 is recorded as a pseudogene. CDR3 length: 18 residues.

This sequence joins TRBV19 and TRBJ1-5, with 7 bases identical to TRBD1. The ends lost 4 bases at V and 4 bases at J; junction bases unmatched: 1. The CDR3 extends over 13 amino acids. Germline loops: CDR1 LNHDA, CDR2 SQIVND (reference sequence). CDR3 residues: CASSTQGNQPQHF. CDR3 nucleotides: TGTGCCAGTAGTACACAGGGGAATCAGCCCCAGCATTTT.

J is TRBJ2-7 and V is TRBV10-2; D remains unclear. Germline V gives CDR1 WSHSY, CDR2 SAAADI. The length of the CDR3 is 12 residues. The V and J ends lost 4 bases and 3 bases respectively, with 7 bases between them. CDR3 amino acids: CASSATFYEQYF. The CDR3 nucleotides read TGCGCCAGCAGTGCCACCTTCTACGAGCAGTACTTC.

The chain carries TRBV18 and TRBJ1-3, with a tentative D call TRBD1 (5 bases). The CDR3 spans 17 residues. V lost 4 bases to trimming and J lost 0 bases, with 16 bases between them. Germline V gene sequence: CDR1 KGHSH, CDR2 LQKENI. Here the CDR3 reads CASSQIVQEPSGNTIYF. In DNA, the CDR3 is TGTGCCAGCTCACAAATCGTACAGGAGCCCTCTGGAAACACCATATATTTT.

The CDR3 nucleotides are TGTGCCATCAGTGAGTCTCAAAGGGCATCTGGGTATGGCTACACCTTC. Translation gives CAISESQRASGYGYTF. V and J are TRBV10-3 and TRBJ1-2; no reliable D call. The germline V and J ends were trimmed by 0 bases and 5 bases, with 16 bases remaining between them. The CDR3 contains 16 residues. CDR1 and CDR2 from the germline V gene are ENHRY and SYGVKD.

This clone showed up many times. The V call is TRBV10-2, the J call TRBJ1-1, with D perhaps TRBD1 (6 bases). The CDR3 totals 11 residues. Germline CDR1 is WSHSY and CDR2 is SAAADI. The V end was cut by 6 bases, the J end by 8 bases, with 10 bases between. The CDR3 protein is CASSLQGEAFF. DNA of the CDR3: TGCGCCAGCAGCCTTCAGGGGGAAGCTTTCTTT.

This chain joins TRBV6-5 and TRBJ1-2, with a possible D match to TRBD1 (6 bases). The CDR3 is made up of 13 amino acids. The V end was cut by 4 bases, the J end by 3 bases, with 9 bases between. The V gene's germline CDR1 is MNHEY and CDR2 SVGAGI. CDR3 nucleotide sequence: TGTGCCAGCAGTTCTCCAGGGGACTATGGCTACACCTTC. Translation gives CASSSPGDYGYTF.

This chain connects TRBV6-5 to TRBJ2-1, with a possible D match to TRBD1 (7 bases). In germline, CDR1 is MNHEY, CDR2 SVGAGI. The V end was cut by 6 bases, the J end by 0 bases, with 12 bases between. There are 15 residues in the CDR3. CDR3 sequence (DNA): TGTGCCAGCAGCTTTCAGGGGGGCTCCTACAATGAGCAGTTCTTC. It is translated as CASSFQGGSYNEQFF.

This clone was counted a single time. The rearrangement uses TRBV10-3 and TRBJ1-2; D is uncertain. The V gene's germline CDR1 is ENHRY and CDR2 SYGVKD. Trimming took 8 bases from V and 8 from J, leaving 12 bases between them. This CDR3 contains 11 residues. Written as DNA, the CDR3 is TGTGCCATCGGAGGGTCCGGGGGCTACACCTTC. This codes for CAIGGSGGYTF.